One sample yielded the 7 T cell receptor beta chains listed below, sequenced in a study of Tregs in tolerant kidney transplant recipients. The repertoire was sequenced with immunoSEQ multiplex PCR; TCRdb's copy has only in-frame clones and lacks some. The profile shows roughly 80,000 clones, about 98% of them singletons. This specimen was CD4+ T cells from blood, taken before the transplant. The receptors come from a human donor who received a combined kidney and bone marrow transplant.

This chain connects TRBV9 to TRBJ1-1; 8 bases fit TRBD1. The V and J ends lost 3 bases and 0 bases, in that order; junction bases with no gene match: 1. Germline V gene lookup returns CDR1 SGDLS and CDR2 YYNGEE. The length of the CDR3 is 14 residues. In nucleotides, the CDR3 is TGTGCCAGCAGCGAGGACAGGGTGAACACTGAAGCTTTCTTT. Translated: CASSEDRVNTEAFF.

The CDR3 loop is CASSLRQGPRETQYF. The CDR3 DNA reads TGTGCCAGCAGCTTAAGACAGGGTCCTCGAGAGACCCAGTACTTC. This chain links TRBV7-8 with TRBJ2-5, with 7 positions matching TRBD1. With 2 bases clipped from V and 4 bases from J, the junction kept 7 bases outside the gene matches. Germline V gene sequence: CDR1 SGHVS, CDR2 FQNEAQ. This CDR3 region has 15 residues. Variable domain in full (rest from reference TRBV7-8 and TRBJ2-5): GAGVSQSPRYKVAKRGQDVALRCDPISGHVSLFWYQQALGQGPEFLTYFQNEAQLDKSGLPSDRFFAERPEGSVSTLKIQRTQQEDSAVYLCASSLRQGPRETQYFGPGTRLLVL.

The V and J genes are TRBV18 and TRBJ1-4; D is possibly TRBD1 (5 bases). The CDR3 covers 14 residues. Germline values: CDR1 KGHSH, CDR2 LQKENI. V was pared by 3 bases and J by 7 bases, with 12 bases between. The chain's CDR3 is CASSPGGEFEKLFF. CDR3 nucleotide sequence: TGTGCCAGCTCACCTGGAGGGGAATTTGAAAAACTGTTTTTT.

Only one count was recorded for this clone. V and J are TRBV23-1 and TRBJ2-1; D gene uncertain. TRBV23-1 is identified as an open reading frame with a role that is uncertain. CDR3 length: 14 amino acids. V was cut by 6 bases and J by 0 bases, with 9 bases left in between. CDR3 nucleotide sequence: TGCGCCAGCAGGCCCCCACACTCCTACAATGAGCAGTTCTTC. Encoded protein: CASRPPHSYNEQFF.

This clone showed up just once. The genes are TRBV6-5 and TRBJ1-1; D ambiguous. The V gene's germline CDR1 is MNHEY and CDR2 SVGAGI. The CDR3 contains 14 residues. Trimming pared 2 bases from V and 4 bases from J, leaving 11 bases between. This CDR3 is CASSYPGYPTEAFF. In DNA form, the CDR3 reads TGTGCCAGCAGTTACCCAGGTTATCCCACTGAAGCTTTCTTT.

This chain links TRBV4-1 with TRBJ1-3; the D gene is possibly TRBD1 (5 bases). Germline V gene data show CDR1 as MGHRA and CDR2 as YSYEKL. The CDR3 has 17 residues. V lost 4 bases, J lost 0 bases, and 16 bases lay in between. The CDR3 loop reads CASSPPYRGASGNTIYF. The CDR3 nucleotides read TGCGCCAGCAGCCCCCCTTATCGCGGGGCCTCTGGAAACACCATATATTTT.

This rearrangement joins TRBV4-1 to TRBJ1-2, with 7 bases lining up with TRBD1. Losses at the gene ends were 4 bases for V and 4 bases for J; bases not matched to a gene: 3. The germline CDR1 and CDR2 sequences are MGHRA and YSYEKL. CDR3 length: 13 amino acids. The CDR3 DNA sequence: TGCGCCAGCAGCCTGGACAGGTCCTATGGCTACACCTTC. Translation gives CASSLDRSYGYTF.